The 16 T cell receptor beta chains below were found in one sample sequenced in a study of T cells after yellow fever vaccination. TCRdb fed the 5' RACE reads into MiXCR, producing one record per CDR3 protein. The sample has about 75,000 distinct CDR3 sequences; approximately 7.3% are singletons. The starting material was CD8+ T cells sorted from PBMCs, obtained more than 8 days after the first yellow fever vaccination. Source of these receptors: a man between 18 and 29 years old who received the YFV17D yellow fever vaccine.

This clonotype was detected many times. The chain carries TRBV5-1 and TRBJ2-3; D gene ambiguous. CDR1 SGHRS and CDR2 YFSETQ come from the germline V gene. This CDR3 is 15 amino acids long. The V end was cut by 4 bases, the J end by 0 bases, with 12 bases between. CDR3 coding DNA: TGCGCCAGCAGCAACTACGGGCAGAGCACAGATACGCAGTATTTT. As protein: CASSNYGQSTDTQYF.

The genes are TRBV28 and TRBJ2-1; D is unresolved. CDR1 and CDR2 (germline): MDHEN, SYDVKM. The CDR3 is made up of 13 amino acids. Trimming cost V 4 bases and J 7 bases, with 11 bases left between them. The CDR3 reads CASSWATKNEQFF. CDR3 DNA sequence: TGTGCCAGCAGTTGGGCTACCAAAAATGAGCAGTTCTTC.

V is TRBV6-5 and J is TRBJ2-1; 9 nucleotides line up with TRBD1. The J segment lost 3 bases and the V segment lost 2 bases, leaving 5 bases of the junction unmatched. The germline CDR1 and CDR2 sequences are MNHEY and SVGAGI. The CDR3 is 16 residues long. DNA of the CDR3: TGTGCCAGCAGTTACAATTCGGGACAGGGCTACAATGAGCAGTTCTTC. It translates to CASSYNSGQGYNEQFF.

The sample holds a few counts of this clonotype. This chain links TRBV6-5 with TRBJ1-5; D may be TRBD1 (5 bases). CDR3 length: 15 amino acids. Trimming pared 2 bases from V and 7 bases from J, leaving 15 bases between. The germline V gene encodes CDR1 MNHEY and CDR2 SVGAGI. CDR3 nucleotides: TGTGCCAGCAGTTACGGAGGCAGGGTCAACCAGCCCCAGCATTTT. Its translation is CASSYGGRVNQPQHF.

This clonotype was observed a handful of times. Written as DNA, the CDR3 is TGTGCCAGCAGTGAGGGGACATTCTACGAGCAGTACTTC. Translating gives CASSEGTFYEQYF. This chain uses TRBV2 with TRBJ2-7; tentative D call: TRBD1 (6 bases). Germline V gene data show CDR1 as SNHLY and CDR2 as FYNNEI. The CDR3 extends over 13 amino acids. V lost 3 bases and J 3 bases, leaving 9 bases between the germline ends.

This clonotype is a singleton in its sample. A read error may explain this, as a much larger clone is one base away. V gene TRBV5-1 combines with J gene TRBJ2-1; weak D call: TRBD2 (6 bases). Per the germline V gene, CDR1 is SGHRS and CDR2 is YFSETQ. The CDR3 is made up of 15 amino acids. With 6 bases removed from V and 3 bases from J, the gap between germline ends came to 16 bases. The CDR3: CASNNPGVYYNEQFF. Here the CDR3 DNA reads TGCGCCAGCAATAACCCGGGGGTTTACTACAATGAGCAGTTCTTC.

The rearrangement uses TRBV15 and TRBJ2-5, with 9 bases that match TRBD2. The CDR3 contains 17 residues. The V and J ends lost 4 bases and 2 bases, in that order; junction bases with no gene match: 11. CDR1 and CDR2 (germline): LNHNV, YYDKDF (reference sequence). This chain's CDR3 is CATSKPSGAGGQETQYF. DNA for the CDR3: TGTGCCACCAGCAAACCCTCAGGGGCGGGGGGGCAAGAGACCCAGTACTTC. The whole variable domain, remainder taken from reference TRBV15 and TRBJ2-5, is DAMVIQNPRYQVTQFGKPVTLSCSQTLNHNVMYWYQQKSSQAPKLLFHYYDKDFNNEADTPDNFQSRRPNTSFCFLDIRSPGLGDTAMYLCATSKPSGAGGQETQYFGPGTRLLVL.

This rearrangement joins TRBV6-1 to TRBJ1-5; 8 positions agree with TRBD1. J was trimmed by 6 bases and V by 2 bases; bases with no gene match: 3. CDR3 length equals 14 residues. The germline V gene has CDR1 MNHNS and CDR2 SASEGT. CDR3 coding DNA: TGTGCCAGCAGTGAACTGGACAGGGTTCAGCCCCAGCATTTT. Amino acid sequence: CASSELDRVQPQHF.

This clonotype appeared many times. This sequence joins TRBV10-2 and TRBJ2-3, with 9 bases lining up with TRBD2. The germline V gene encodes CDR1 WSHSY and CDR2 SAAADI. V lost 5 bases, J lost 6 bases, and 6 bases stayed unmatched. CDR3 length: 14 residues. CDR3 in amino acids: CASSSRGGRDTQYF. The CDR3 DNA sequence: TGCGCCAGCAGTTCGCGGGGGGGCCGGGATACGCAGTATTTT.

Ten or more counts support this clonotype. The chain links TRBV27 to TRBJ1-2; D unresolved. Germline loops: CDR1 MNHEY, CDR2 SMNVEV (reference sequence). The V end was cut by 3 bases, the J end by 4 bases, with 12 bases between. The CDR3 is 14 amino acids. CDR3 loop: CASSFRVEGYGYTF. CDR3 bases: TGTGCCAGCAGTTTTCGGGTAGAGGGCTATGGCTACACCTTC.

This clonotype was observed many times. The genes are TRBV12-3 or TRBV12-4 and TRBJ2-2; no definite D call. The CDR3 spans 12 residues. The germline V and J ends were trimmed by 5 bases and 5 bases, with 6 bases remaining between them. CDR3 in amino acids: CASSHGTGELFF. DNA for the CDR3: TGTGCCAGCAGTCATGGAACCGGGGAGCTGTTTTTT.

Comments on this clonotype: A much larger clone differs by one base, so this may be a read error. V usage is TRBV5-8 and J usage is TRBJ1-1; possibly TRBD1 for D (5 bases). Germline CDR1 reads SGHTS; CDR2 reads YDEGEE. The CDR3 has 17 residues. DNA of the CDR3: TGTGCCAGCAGCTCGGGAGGGGTGACAGCGACGAACACTAAAGCTTTCTTT. It codes for CASSSGGVTATNTKAFF.

This chain joins TRBV6-5 and TRBJ2-5; tentatively, D is TRBD1 (5 bases). The germline V and J ends were trimmed by 2 bases and 5 bases, with 15 bases remaining between them. This CDR3 is 15 amino acids long. The germline V gene encodes CDR1 MNHEY and CDR2 SVGAGI. The CDR3, as DNA: TGTGCCAGCAGTTACACGCCGCAGGGTAGTGAGACCCAGTACTTC. This codes for CASSYTPQGSETQYF.

This clonotype was recorded at least ten times. The gene calls are TRBV20-1 and TRBJ2-1; D might be TRBD2 (6 bases). V lost 2 bases and J 3 bases, leaving 11 bases between the germline ends. This CDR3 is 14 amino acids long. The germline V gene encodes CDR1 DFQATT and CDR2 SNEGSKA (reference sequence). The CDR3 bases are TGCAGTGCTAGATCTAGCGTAGACTACAATGAGCAGTTCTTC. Translating gives CSARSSVDYNEQFF.

This clonotype was recorded many times. CDR3 loop: CASSPETQYF. CDR3 nucleotides: TGTGCCAGCAGCCCAGAGACCCAGTACTTC. This chain connects TRBV9 to TRBJ2-5; D is unclear. V lost 4 bases, J lost 4 bases, and 2 bases lay in between. Germline V CDR1 and CDR2: SGDLS, YYNGEE. The CDR3 loop spans 10 amino acids.

The chain joins TRBV5-4 to TRBJ2-3; 12 bases map to TRBD2. Germline V gene data show CDR1 as SGHNT and CDR2 as YYREEE (reference sequence). The CDR3 is 15 amino acids. Losses at the gene ends were 6 bases for V and 4 bases for J; bases not matched to a gene: 6. The CDR3 spells CASNQLAGGPDTQYF. The DNA of the CDR3 is TGTGCCAGCAACCAACTAGCGGGGGGTCCAGATACGCAGTATTTT. Looking up the rest from reference TRBV5-4 and TRBJ2-3 gives the full variable domain: ETGVTQSPTHLIKTRGQQVTLRCSSQSGHNTVSWYQQALGQGPQFIFQYYREEENGRGNFPPRFSGLQFPNYSSELNVNALELDDSALYLCASNQLAGGPDTQYFGPGTRLTVL.